This T cell receptor (beta chain) was sequenced during a study of blood T cells in healthy people across ages. Findings and caveats of the study: In older individuals, TCR beta diversity per million T cells was lower, falling roughly linearly with age.

Worth noting for this clonotype: Antigen: not known.

Whenever a sample was processed, at least 7 million PBMCs were isolated. This CDR3 is built from 14 residues. The V end was cut by 1 base, the J end by 6 bases, with 12 bases between. Germline V gene sequence: CDR1 SGHRS, CDR2 YFSETQ. PCR was performed a second time for about 6 to 12 cycles using a sample-barcoded 5' primer and a J-beta primer mix. MiXCR was run by TCRdb on the 5' RACE reads, yielding one entry per CDR3 protein. The sample includes roughly 800,000 distinct CDR3 sequences, more than 25% of them seen just once. These data were likewise used in another study, on T cells of mothers and their children.

The chain carries TRBV5-1 and TRBJ2-3, with D possibly matching TRBD1 (6 bases). The sequence was collected from a boy younger than 18 in good health. The source material was blood. DNA of the CDR3: TGCGCCAGCAGCTTGTTTGGGGGCGAGGATACGCAGTATTTT. It codes for CASSLFGGEDTQYF. Combining the CDR3 with reference TRBV5-1 and TRBJ2-3 gives the whole variable domain KAGVTQTPRYLIKTRGQQVTLSCSPISGHRSVSWYQQTPGQGLQFLFEYFSETQRNKGNFPGRFSGRQFSNSRSEMNVSTLELGDSALYLCASSLFGGEDTQYFGPGTRLTVL.